This TCR beta chain was recovered during a study of beta chain features in type 1 diabetes. Notes on the study in general: Shortening of TCRB CDR3s, moderate but significant, appeared in all four CD4+ subsets of Type 1 diabetes patients.

Cells sorted by CD45RO/CCR7/CD25/CD127/CD95/CD27 comprised CD4+ naive, central memory, regulatory and stem cell-like memory cells. Germline V CDR1 and CDR2: MDHEN, SYDVKM. The CDR3 runs 18 residues. V was trimmed by 1 base and J by 1 base, leaving 16 bases between them. Expressed TCRB transcripts were sequenced because the isolated RNA had all been reverse transcribed beforehand. Measured with immunoSEQ multiplex PCR; TCRdb has only the in-frame clones, and not every one. Altogether a few hundred thousand clones are present, 15% being singletons, with the ten largest covering 0.015% to 0.017%. This clone was detected only a few times. The antigen is undetermined.

V usage is TRBV28 and J usage is TRBJ2-2; D not resolved. The TCR originated in a man between 18 and 29 years old with type 1 diabetes. Sequencing was done on a sample of naive CD4+ T cells from blood. CDR3 nucleotides: TGTGCCAGCAGTTTATTCCCGTGGCAGCGTAAGAACACCGGGGAGCTGTTTTTT. Translated, it gives CASSLFPWQRKNTGELFF.